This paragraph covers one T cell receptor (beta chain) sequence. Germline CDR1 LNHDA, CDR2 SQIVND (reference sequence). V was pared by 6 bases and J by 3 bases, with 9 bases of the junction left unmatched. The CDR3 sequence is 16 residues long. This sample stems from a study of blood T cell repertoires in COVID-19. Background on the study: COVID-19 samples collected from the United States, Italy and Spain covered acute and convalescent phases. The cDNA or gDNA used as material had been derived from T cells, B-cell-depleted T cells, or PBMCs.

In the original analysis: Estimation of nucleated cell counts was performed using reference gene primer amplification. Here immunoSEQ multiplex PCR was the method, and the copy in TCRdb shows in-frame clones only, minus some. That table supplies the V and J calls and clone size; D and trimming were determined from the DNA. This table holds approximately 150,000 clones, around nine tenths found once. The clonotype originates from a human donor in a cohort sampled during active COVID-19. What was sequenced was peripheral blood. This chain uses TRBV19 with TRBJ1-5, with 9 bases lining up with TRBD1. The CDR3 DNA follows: TGTGCCAGTAGAGCGCCGGGACAGGGATTCAATCAGCCCCAGCATTTT. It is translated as CASRAPGQGFNQPQHF.